This TCR beta chain was retrieved from a study of cytomegalovirus exposure and HLA in healthy donors. The primer mix had 60 Vbeta and 13 Jbeta primers. How the authors handled the data: Approximately 73 million unique TCR beta chains, 10 million to 14 million shared, were counted in a later analysis. TCRdb keeps only in-frame clones here, not all; method: immunoSEQ multiplex PCR. V and J calls and clone size come straight from that table; D and trimming were deduced from the DNA. This table holds over 50,000 clones, about 89% found once. Germline CDR1 SGHRS, CDR2 YFSETQ. V was shortened by 0 bases and J by 5 bases, with 12 bases between the two germline ends. The CDR3 runs 14 residues. Note on this clone: The antigen remains undetermined.

General study findings and limits: Across donors, most TCRs were seen rarely, yet some public ones were widespread.

This chain links TRBV5-1 with TRBJ2-7, with a tentative D call TRBD2 (6 bases). Material for sequencing was PBMCs. This clonotype originated in a man younger than 45 in good health and CMV-seropositive. As DNA, the CDR3 is TGCGCCAGCAGCTTGGGGGACGCGGGGAACGAGCAGTACTTC. It encodes CASSLGDAGNEQYF.